The rows below give T cell receptor beta chains drawn from one sample of a study of T cell repertoires in cytomegalovirus infection. These receptors have no identified antigens. TCRdb ran MiXCR on the reads and lists one entry per CDR3 protein. The sample contains approximately 220,000 distinct CDR3 sequences, 35% to 40% of which appear only once. Sample: CD8+ T cells from cultured PBMCs, taken from culture after CMV antigen stimulation. These receptor sequences come from a human donor in good health (CMV status not recorded). Some clones in this sample may be carry-over from other donors' samples. The CDR3 runs from the conserved cysteine through the conserved F or W. The D gene is left open where the match is weak. Only part of the rows carry a size: once, few, many, or a class if the clone is expanded.

j_call d_call v_call clone_size cdr3_aa cdr3_nt
TRBJ2-3 - TRBV7-3 - CASSLGRVSTDTQYF TGTGCCAGCAGCTTAGGACGAGTTAGCACAGATACGCAGTATTTT
TRBJ2-5 TRBD2 TRBV3-1 - CASSQVWTSGGQETQYF TGTGCCAGCAGCCAAGTATGGACTAGCGGGGGGCAAGAGACCCAGTACTTC
TRBJ1-1 - TRBV18 - CASLDSGSWDTEAFF TGTGCCAGCCTCGATAGTGGGAGTTGGGACACTGAAGCTTTCTTT
TRBJ1-1 - TRBV19 few CASSIVLNTEAFF TGTGCCAGTAGTATAGTACTGAACACTGAAGCTTTCTTT
TRBJ2-3 TRBD2 TRBV7-2 many CASSLLSGLAGGPDTQYF TGTGCCAGCAGCCTATTATCTGGACTAGCGGGGGGGCCAGATACGCAGTATTTT
TRBJ2-3 TRBD2 TRBV27 - CASSPNGLAGGSYTQYF TGTGCCAGCAGTCCCAACGGACTAGCGGGAGGGTCTTACACGCAGTATTTT
TRBJ2-7 - TRBV6-6 - CASSNRGEAYEQYF TGTGCCAGCAGTAATCGGGGCGAAGCCTACGAGCAGTACTTC
TRBJ1-1 - TRBV20-1 once CSAKTGPEAFF TGCAGTGCTAAAACAGGGCCTGAAGCTTTCTTT
TRBJ2-1 - TRBV12-3/TRBV12-4 few CASSLYTGENEQFF TGTGCCAGCAGTTTATATACCGGGGAAAATGAGCAGTTCTTC
TRBJ2-5 TRBD2 TRBV11-2 many CASSLTSGMGQETQYF TGTGCCAGCAGCTTAACTAGCGGGATGGGTCAAGAGACCCAGTACTTC
TRBJ1-2 - TRBV7-3 - CASSLAVSPGYTF TGTGCCAGCAGCTTAGCCGTCTCCCCAGGCTACACCTTC
TRBJ2-1 TRBD2 TRBV6-8 few CASSQGLAWYNEQFF TGTGCCAGCAGTCAGGGACTAGCGTGGTACAATGAGCAGTTCTTC
TRBJ1-5 TRBD1 TRBV28 - CASSGTGREPQHF TGTGCCAGCAGTGGGACAGGGCGTGAGCCCCAGCATTTT
TRBJ1-2 - TRBV14 once CASSQGNYGYTF TGTGCCAGCAGCCAAGGGAACTATGGCTACACCTTC
TRBJ2-2 - TRBV11-1 - CASSLRTDTGELFF TGTGCCAGCAGCCTCAGGACAGACACCGGGGAGCTGTTTTTT
TRBJ2-3 - TRBV7-6 - CASSLRTGTDTQYF TGTGCCAGCAGCCTTCGGACTGGCACAGATACGCAGTATTTT
TRBJ2-3 - TRBV4-2 - CASSQEGRKGSGLTDTQYF TGTGCCAGCAGCCAAGAGGGAAGGAAGGGAAGCGGCCTCACAGATACGCAGTATTTT
TRBJ1-2 - TRBV7-9 few CASSLGKDGYGYTF TGTGCCAGCAGCTTAGGGAAAGACGGCTATGGCTACACCTTC
TRBJ2-7 - TRBV6-1 - CASSEHNTSGWSGPYEQYF TGTGCCAGCAGTGAACATAATACGTCGGGCTGGTCGGGCCCCTACGAGCAGTACTTC
TRBJ1-1 - TRBV24-1 medium-sized CATSDHPNTEAFF TGTGCCACCAGTGACCATCCTAACACTGAAGCTTTCTTT
TRBJ2-7 TRBD1 TRBV4-1 - CASSQLLGTGDYEQYF TGCGCCAGCAGCCAATTGCTGGGGACAGGGGACTACGAGCAGTACTTC
TRBJ1-1 TRBD1 TRBV27 few CASSSGQLMNTEAFF TGTGCCAGCAGCTCGGGACAGCTCATGAACACTGAAGCTTTCTTT
TRBJ2-7 TRBD1 TRBV15 - CATSTGTGTYEQYF TGTGCCACCAGCACGGGGACAGGGACCTACGAGCAGTACTTC
TRBJ2-7 - TRBV12-3/TRBV12-4 few CASSLLKVQEQYF TGTGCCAGCAGTTTACTGAAGGTTCAGGAGCAGTACTTC
TRBJ2-1 TRBD1 TRBV7-6 few CASSPDSTGGINEQFF TGTGCCAGCAGCCCAGATTCGACAGGGGGGATCAATGAGCAGTTCTTC
TRBJ2-3 TRBD2 TRBV7-7 few CASSLRPLAGGAIDTQYF TGTGCCAGCAGCTTAAGACCCCTTGCCGGGGGGGCGATAGATACGCAGTATTTT
TRBJ1-2 - TRBV12-3/TRBV12-4 few CASSRARDKVVYGYTF TGTGCCAGCAGCAGAGCTCGGGACAAGGTTGTCTATGGCTACACCTTC
TRBJ1-5 - TRBV12-3/TRBV12-4 - CASSLVRGVNQPQHF TGTGCCAGCAGTTTAGTGAGGGGTGTCAATCAGCCCCAGCATTTT
TRBJ2-7 TRBD1 TRBV7-6 few CASSARQGRSDYEQYF TGTGCCAGCAGCGCACGACAGGGTAGGAGTGACTACGAGCAGTACTTC
TRBJ1-2 TRBD1 TRBV5-3 - CARSLWDRVNYGYTF TGTGCCAGAAGCTTATGGGACAGGGTTAACTATGGCTACACCTTC
TRBJ2-7 TRBD2 TRBV7-2 few CASSLVGLAGPYEQYF TGTGCCAGCAGCTTAGTGGGGCTAGCGGGACCCTACGAGCAGTACTTC
TRBJ2-1 - TRBV12-3/TRBV12-4 - CASSFSRLDEQFF TGTGCCAGCAGTTTCAGCCGTTTGGATGAGCAGTTCTTC
TRBJ1-2 TRBD1 TRBV7-2 few CASSLDGQGALGYTF TGTGCCAGCAGCTTAGACGGACAGGGGGCGCTTGGCTACACCTTC
TRBJ1-2 TRBD1 TRBV12-3/TRBV12-4 - CASMGQKFYGYTF TGTGCCAGCATGGGACAGAAATTCTATGGCTACACCTTC
TRBJ1-3 - TRBV12-3/TRBV12-4 - CASTLSDGGTRGNTIYF TGTGCCAGCACCCTTTCTGACGGCGGGACCCGAGGAAACACCATATATTTT
TRBJ1-2 - TRBV9 once CASSVADGGGRGYTF TGTGCCAGCAGCGTAGCTGACGGTGGCGGTCGTGGCTACACCTTC
TRBJ2-7 - TRBV27 - CASSLSTAGDEQYF TGTGCCAGCAGTTTATCTACAGCCGGAGACGAGCAGTACTTC
TRBJ1-3 - TRBV27 - CASPRWGGITGNTIYF TGTGCCAGCCCCCGATGGGGGGGCATCACTGGAAACACCATATATTTT
TRBJ2-6 - TRBV10-3 many CAISSRGSSGANVLTF TGTGCCATCAGTAGCAGGGGTTCCTCTGGGGCCAACGTCCTGACTTTC
TRBJ2-5 - TRBV15 - CATSVAGGSQETQYF TGTGCCACCAGCGTCGCAGGCGGAAGCCAAGAGACCCAGTACTTC
TRBJ2-1 - TRBV11-3 medium-sized CASSPRGSSTYNEQFF TGTGCCAGCAGCCCCCGGGGCAGTTCTACCTACAATGAGCAGTTCTTC